This TCR beta chain was documented in a study of blood T cell repertoires in COVID-19. Study in general: COVID-19 samples, acute and convalescent, were from the United States, Italy and Spain.

In the authors' workflow: Cell counts per sample came from amplifying reference gene primers. Sequenced by immunoSEQ multiplex PCR; TCRdb stores in-frame clones only, minus some. That table furnishes V, J and clone size, whereas the DNA furnished D and trimming. The sample carries 150,000 to 200,000 clones, under 85% recorded once. V lost 5 bases, J lost 7 bases, and 6 bases stayed unmatched. Germline assignment: CDR1 SGDLS and CDR2 YYNGEE. The length of the CDR3 is 13 residues. The chain joins TRBV9 to TRBJ2-1; TRBD1 aligns across 7 bases. The source material was peripheral blood. This receptor was obtained from a man between 60 and 70 years old who had recovered from COVID-19. The CDR3 coding sequence is TGTGCCAGCAGAGCCTCAGGGGGAAATGAGCAGTTCTTC. Encoded protein: CASRASGGNEQFF.